The present T cell receptor (beta chain) was sequenced within a study of T cells after somatic rescue of genetic block. Assay used: immunoSEQ multiplex PCR; TCRdb lists only in-frame clones, some missing. This table has 95,000 to 120,000 clones, about nine tenths appearing once. This clone was found once. The V gene lost 4 bases and the J gene lost 3 bases, with 14 bases spanning the gap. Germline-derived CDR1 and CDR2 are SGHTS and YDEGEE. The length of the CDR3 is 14 residues. This TCR derives from a young woman. J is TRBJ2-7 and V is TRBV5-8; D not resolved. The source material was peripheral blood mononuclear cells (PBMCs). CDR3 DNA: TGTGCCAGCAGCCTAGACGGAACCCTCTACGAGCAGTACTTC. This encodes CASSLDGTLYEQYF.